These 2 T cell receptor beta chains were all obtained from the same sample, sequenced in a study of T cells in narcolepsy. TCRdb's table, derived via immunoSEQ multiplex PCR, lists solely in-frame clones and lacks some. The table has under 25,000 clones, 84% seen once. Sequencing was done on a sample of CD45RA- memory CD4+ T cells from PBMCs. Receptors were obtained from a human donor with narcolepsy.

J is TRBJ2-7 and V is TRBV5-5; D possibly matches TRBD1 or TRBD2 (6 bases each). The CDR3 extends over 16 amino acids. V lost 0 bases, J lost 0 bases, and 13 bases lay in between. CDR1 is SGHKS, CDR2 YYEKEE, per germline (reference sequence). In DNA form, the CDR3 reads TGTGCCAGCAGCTTGGCCGGGGGCGTATACTCCTACGAGCAGTACTTC. Protein: CASSLAGGVYSYEQYF.

V is TRBV14 and J is TRBJ2-1; D is possibly TRBD1 (5 bases). Looked up from germline, CDR1 is SGHDN and CDR2 is FVKESK. The ends were cut back, 0 bases at V and 1 base at J, with 10 bases in the middle. The CDR3 runs to 16 residues. The CDR3 protein is CASSQDIGVSYNEQFF. DNA of the CDR3: TGTGCCAGCAGCCAAGATATAGGGGTGTCCTACAATGAGCAGTTCTTC.